These T cell receptor beta chains were read from a single sample in a study of blood T cell repertoires in COVID-19. Measured with immunoSEQ multiplex PCR; TCRdb has only the in-frame clones, and not every one. Among some 250,000 clones listed, approximately 91% were seen once. The sequenced sample consisted of peripheral blood. The receptors were gathered from a woman aged 25 to 39 with acute or convalescent COVID-19. Both conserved end residues are part of each CDR3.

v_gene | CDR3aa
TRBV24-1 | CATSDPGPAVETQYF
TRBV5-6 | CASSFGGRGNQPQHF
TRBV30 | CAWSPGDNSPLHF
TRBV6-5 | CASSTTGYQPQHF
TRBV9 | CASSTQPGATDTQYF
TRBV27 | CASSLQTGGHQPQHF
TRBV7-2 | CASSAMTSTNVRGELFF
TRBV25-1 | CASSDTRAGRGTGELFF
TRBV10-2 | CASRRGLAETGELFF
TRBV2 | CASMEREVTGELFF
TRBV19 | CASSIGGPIYEQYF
TRBV6-2/TRBV6-3 | CASSSRKLGANTGELFF
TRBV7-9 | CASSLAGVSDTQYF
TRBV19 | CASSIPSGSGEQFF
TRBV11-3 | CASSLGSDNEQFF
TRBV7-9 | CASSLARENTEAFF
TRBV6-1 | CASSESLAGAYNEQFF